A single sample gave rise to the 13 T cell receptor beta chains below, sequenced in a study of cytomegalovirus exposure and HLA in healthy donors. In the PCR, 60 Vbeta and 13 Jbeta primers were used. Libraries were prepared by immunoSEQ multiplex PCR; TCRdb keeps only in-frame clonotypes and omits some of them. Counted here are 95,000 to 110,000 clones, about 81% occurring once; the ten biggest clones make up less than 3%. Sequenced input: PBMCs. Source of these receptors: a man aged 25-45 years in good health and CMV-seropositive.

J is TRBJ2-1 and V is TRBV29-1, with D maybe TRBD1 (5 bases). The CDR3 loop spans 15 amino acids. Between the trimmed V and J ends, which lost 2 bases and 7 bases, there was a span of 18 bases. Germline V CDR1 and CDR2: SQVTM, ANQGSEA. The CDR3: CSVEFGRVIGNEQFF. DNA of the CDR3: TGCAGCGTTGAATTTGGCAGGGTGATTGGGAATGAGCAGTTCTTC.

The chain is built from TRBV5-5 and TRBJ1-4, with D perhaps TRBD1 (6 bases). Germline CDR1 reads SGHKS; CDR2 reads YYEKEE (reference sequence). V shed 4 bases and J shed 0 bases, with 13 bases lying between them. The length of the CDR3 is 16 residues. The CDR3 nucleotides are TGTGCCAGCAGCCTGGACAGATCTGCAACTAATGAAAAACTGTTTTTT. This codes for CASSLDRSATNEKLFF.

V usage is TRBV6-5 and J usage is TRBJ2-2; 9 nucleotides match TRBD1. The CDR3 has 16 amino acids. Germline V CDR1 and CDR2: MNHEY, SVGAGI. J gave up 5 bases and V 4 bases, and 8 bases lay outside the gene matches. The CDR3, as DNA: TGTGCCAGCAGTTCACAGGGGGCGGTGTGGACCGGGGAGCTGTTTTTT. This codes for CASSSQGAVWTGELFF.

The chain links TRBV11-2 to TRBJ1-1; D perhaps matches TRBD1 (6 bases). Trimming left V 4 bases short and J 7 bases short, with 19 bases between. The germline V gene has CDR1 SGHAT and CDR2 FQNNGV. The CDR3 loop spans 15 amino acids. In nucleotides, the CDR3 is TGTGCCAGCAGCTCAACCACAGGAGTACAGGGTGAAGCTTTCTTT. This codes for CASSSTTGVQGEAFF.

The rearrangement uses TRBV5-6 and TRBJ1-2; 8 bases match TRBD1. This CDR3 is 15 amino acids long. V trimming: 5 bases; J trimming: 5 bases; junction bases outside the gene matches: 11. Germline values: CDR1 SGHDT, CDR2 YYEEEE. CDR3 DNA sequence: TGTGCCAGCAGACACGACGACAGGGGTGTTTATGGCTACACCTTC. It translates to CASRHDDRGVYGYTF.

The rearrangement links TRBV11-1 to TRBJ2-5; the match to TRBD2 covers 10 bases. Germline V gene data show CDR1 as SGHAT and CDR2 as FQDESV (reference sequence). The CDR3 contains 15 residues. V gave up 2 bases and J gave up 5 bases; unmatched junction bases: 5. CDR3 bases: TGTGCCAGCAGCTTAACAGCGGGGGGGAGTGAGACCCAGTACTTC. Its translation: CASSLTAGGSETQYF.

The chain employs TRBV5-6 and TRBJ2-7; D ambiguous. V dropped 0 bases and J dropped 6 bases, with 13 bases sitting between them. This CDR3 is 14 amino acids long. Germline lookup yields CDR1 SGHDT and CDR2 YYEEEE. The CDR3 coding sequence is TGTGCCAGCAGCTTGGGGCCGGATCGGAGCGAGCAGTACTTC. Its translation is CASSLGPDRSEQYF. Together with reference TRBV5-6 and TRBJ2-7, the CDR3 gives the full variable domain: DAGVTQSPTHLIKTRGQQVTLRCSPKSGHDTVSWYQQALGQGPQFIFQYYEEEERQRGNFPDRFSGHQFPNYSSELNVNALLLGDSALYLCASSLGPDRSEQYFGPGTRLTVT.

J is TRBJ2-3 and V is TRBV15; 9 bases are a match to TRBD2. The CDR3 contains 15 residues. V was clipped by 3 bases and J by 3 bases; unmatched bases: 4. Germline V gene sequence: CDR1 LNHNV, CDR2 YYDKDF (reference sequence). DNA of the CDR3: TGTGCCACCAGCAGTATGGCGGGGGGGACAGATACGCAGTATTTT. It translates to CATSSMAGGTDTQYF. The variable domain in full, completed from reference TRBV15 and TRBJ2-3, reads DAMVIQNPRYQVTQFGKPVTLSCSQTLNHNVMYWYQQKSSQAPKLLFHYYDKDFNNEADTPDNFQSRRPNTSFCFLDIRSPGLGDTAMYLCATSSMAGGTDTQYFGPGTRLTVL.

The chain couples TRBV5-1 to TRBJ2-1; maybe TRBD2 (5 bases). In germline, CDR1 is SGHRS, CDR2 YFSETQ. This CDR3 spans 16 amino acids. V lost 0 bases and J 0 bases, leaving 10 bases between the germline ends. The CDR3 protein is CASSLAPGSSYNEQFF. The CDR3 DNA follows: TGCGCCAGCAGCTTGGCCCCGGGGAGCTCCTACAATGAGCAGTTCTTC.

This chain connects TRBV5-1 to TRBJ2-6, with 9 bases lining up with TRBD1. This CDR3 contains 18 residues. Germline-derived CDR1 and CDR2 are SGHRS and YFSETQ. Trimming cost V 0 bases and J 2 bases; bases outside gene matches: 6. Written as DNA, the CDR3 is TGCGCCAGCAGCTTGGACAGGGGGCGCTCAGCTGGGGCCAACGTCCTGACTTTC. Encoded protein: CASSLDRGRSAGANVLTF.

This clone was seen a single time. V is TRBV4-2 and J is TRBJ2-3; possible D gene TRBD2, 5 bases. The CDR3 extends over 15 amino acids. V was clipped by 3 bases and J by 0 bases, with 10 bases between them. CDR1 and CDR2 (germline): LGHNA, YNFKEQ. Here the CDR3 reads CASSHSARSTDTQYF. CDR3 in DNA: TGTGCCAGCAGCCATAGCGCGAGAAGCACAGATACGCAGTATTTT.

This chain connects TRBV5-3 to TRBJ1-1, with TRBD1 as a possible D gene (6 bases). TRBV5-3 is reported as an ORF; its role is uncertain. This CDR3 comprises 15 residues. V was pared by 6 bases and J by 0 bases, with 15 bases between. The CDR3: CARKGQGPVNTEAFF. As DNA, the CDR3 is TGTGCCAGAAAGGGTCAGGGGCCGGTGAACACTGAAGCTTTCTTT.

This clone was seen more than once but under ten times. The chain recombines TRBV6-1 with TRBJ1-1; 7 bases line up with TRBD1. Germline V gene sequence: CDR1 MNHNS, CDR2 SASEGT. J was trimmed by 4 bases and V by 9 bases; bases with no gene match: 14. The CDR3 has 15 residues. Here the CDR3 DNA reads TGTGCCAGTAATCCTGGAGACAGGGTGGGCACTGAAGCTTTCTTT. Its protein is CASNPGDRVGTEAFF.